Presented here are 2 T cell receptor beta chains from one specimen sequenced in a study of OX40 agonist ivuxolimab in advanced cancers. TCRdb's table, derived via immunoSEQ multiplex PCR, lists solely in-frame clones and lacks some. The table includes tens of thousands of clones, about 88% detected once. Here the sequenced sample was CD4+ or CD8+ T cells sorted from blood, taken in a trial of the OX40 agonist ivuxolimab. Receptor source: an adult with an advanced solid tumor such as melanoma, head and neck, liver or kidney cancer.

This chain joins TRBV7-2 and TRBJ2-4; D is uncertain. The V gene lost 0 bases and the J gene lost 1 base, with 13 bases spanning the gap. Germline-derived CDR1 and CDR2 are SGHTA and FQGNSA. This CDR3 spans 17 amino acids. CDR3 in DNA: TGTGCCAGCAGCTTAGCGACGGCAGCCGGGGCCAAAAACATTCAGTACTTC. It specifies CASSLATAAGAKNIQYF. The variable domain in full, completed from reference TRBV7-2 and TRBJ2-4, reads GAGVSQSPSNKVTEKGKDVELRCDPISGHTALYWYRQSLGQGLEFLIYFQGNSAPDKSGLPSDRFSAERTGGSVSTLTIQRTQQEDSAVYLCASSLATAAGAKNIQYFGAGTRLSVL.

V and J are TRBV29-1 and TRBJ2-5; 13 bases line up with TRBD2. The length of the CDR3 is 16 residues. Losses at the gene ends were 5 bases for V and 2 bases for J; bases not matched to a gene: 8. The germline gives CDR1 SQVTM, CDR2 ANQGSEA. The CDR3 loop reads CSVLGWTSGGQETQYF. Written as DNA, the CDR3 is TGCAGCGTTCTTGGGTGGACTAGCGGGGGACAAGAGACCCAGTACTTC.